This entry concerns a single TCR beta chain. The antigen is not known. Per sample, the assay covered roughly 10^5 TCR templates. The data were produced by immunoSEQ multiplex PCR, yet TCRdb's version contains in-frame clones alone and is incomplete. The sample shows about 50,000 clones, about 90% of them seen only once. This sample was included in a study of siplizumab effects on memory and regulatory T cells. General observations from the study: Alloreactive sequences from unstimulated CD4+ memory cells fell significantly with siplizumab. Proliferating siplizumab-cultured Tregs lacked confirmed suppressive function.

The source of this sequence is a human donor in good health. Sample: naive CD8+ T cells sorted from blood.

CDR3 DNA: TGCGCCAGCAGCCAAGATCCACTTTCTCAGTCGCTCAATCAGCCCCAGCATTTT. Its protein product is CASSQDPLSQSLNQPQHF. The chain has TRBV4-1 and TRBJ1-5; D not certain. Germline CDR1 MGHRA, CDR2 YSYEKL. The CDR3 has 18 residues. Trimming removed 0 bases at V and 3 bases at J, with 18 bases between.